This TCR beta chain was recorded in a study of T cells in Graves' hyperthyroidism and ophthalmopathy. Regarding the study as a whole: The model foresaw ophthalmopathy a median around 6.4 months prior to onset.

This CDR3 comprises 15 residues. Per germline, CDR1 MNHEY and CDR2 SVGAGI. V shed 2 bases and J 5 bases; nucleotides not matched to a gene: 5. RNA transcripts gave rise to amplified TCR beta CDR3 regions. A first-round RT-PCR of the TCR CDR3 used the HTBI primer set. TCRdb passed the multiplex PCR reads through MiXCR, listing each CDR3 protein once. The sample lists around 250,000 distinct CDR3 sequences; roughly 14% were seen once. This clonotype has a count of ten or more. The antigen is not known. This blood was taken when hyperthyroidism was first diagnosed, before any ophthalmopathy symptoms existed.

The sequence was collected from a middle-aged woman with Graves' hyperthyroidism that later progressed to Graves' ophthalmopathy. V gene TRBV6-5 combines with J gene TRBJ1-1; the match to TRBD1 covers 10 bases. The source material was blood. Here the CDR3 DNA reads TGTGCCAGCAGTTACAACGGACAGGGGGGAACTGAAGCTTTCTTT. Protein product: CASSYNGQGGTEAFF.